The 23 T cell receptor beta chains below come from one sample, sequenced in a study of CD8+ T cells in alopecia areata. Sequencing templates came from extracted RNA that was reverse transcribed into cDNA. The assay was immunoSEQ multiplex PCR, and TCRdb's table has in-frame clones only and misses some. The data contain 150,000 to 200,000 clones, about three fifths of them singletons. Regarding treatment: oral pan-JAK inhibitor, 5-10 mg twice daily. This material consisted of CD4+ T cells sorted from blood, taken at week 24, from a patient treated with tofacitinib. These receptors came from a human donor with alopecia areata.

The chain uses TRBV9 and TRBJ1-2; D may be TRBD1 (6 bases). V gave up 4 bases and J gave up 0 bases, with 16 bases separating them. This CDR3 contains 16 residues. Germline CDR1 SGDLS, CDR2 YYNGEE. The CDR3 sequence is CASSPTGTRANYGYTF. CDR3 nucleotides: TGTGCCAGCAGCCCTACCGGGACAAGAGCTAACTATGGCTACACCTTC.

This chain connects TRBV5-1 to TRBJ1-1; no definite D call. V shed 5 bases and J shed 0 bases, with 8 bases lying between them. The V gene's germline CDR1 is SGHRS and CDR2 YFSETQ. The CDR3 has 13 amino acids. This chain's CDR3 is CASRMDLNTEAFF. The CDR3 region has the DNA TGCGCCAGCAGGATGGATCTGAACACTGAAGCTTTCTTT.

This chain links TRBV29-1 with TRBJ2-1, with 10 bases identical to TRBD1. The V gene end was trimmed by 6 bases and the J gene end by 9 bases; junction bases not matched to a gene: 5. Per germline, CDR1 SQVTM and CDR2 ANQGSEA. CDR3 size: 12 residues. CDR3 in amino acids: CSVVTGGSEQFF. DNA for the CDR3: TGCAGCGTGGTGACAGGGGGCAGTGAGCAGTTCTTC.

The chain combines TRBV6-5 with TRBJ1-1; D is unresolved. V gave up 4 bases and J gave up 0 bases, with 9 bases separating them. The CDR3 is made up of 14 amino acids. Germline loops: CDR1 MNHEY, CDR2 SVGAGI. CDR3 sequence (DNA): TGTGCCAGCAGTTCGGCCAGTATGAACACTGAAGCTTTCTTT. Protein sequence: CASSSASMNTEAFF.

V gene TRBV2 combines with J gene TRBJ2-3; 8 nucleotides line up with TRBD2. Germline loops: CDR1 SNHLY, CDR2 FYNNEI. The CDR3 runs to 15 residues. J gave up 6 bases and V 4 bases, and 9 bases lay outside the gene matches. The CDR3 region has the DNA TGTGCCAGCAGTGGGATCTCGGGGGGGCTGGATACGCAGTATTTT. It codes for CASSGISGGLDTQYF.

V is TRBV2 and J is TRBJ2-3, with TRBD2 as a possible D gene (6 bases). Germline CDR1 and CDR2: SNHLY and FYNNEI. This CDR3 spans 12 amino acids. The germline V and J ends were trimmed by 8 bases and 5 bases, with 11 bases remaining between them. The CDR3 spells CASGEVQDTQYF. For the CDR3, the DNA is TGTGCCAGCGGGGAGGTCCAAGATACGCAGTATTTT.

V gene TRBV6-6 combines with J gene TRBJ2-5; 8 positions match TRBD2. The germline V gene has CDR1 MNHNY and CDR2 SVGAGI (reference sequence). V dropped 7 bases and J dropped 4; count of bases not matched to a gene: 11. The CDR3 is 15 amino acids. This CDR3 reads CASNFGTRVGETQYF. In DNA form, the CDR3 reads TGTGCCAGCAATTTCGGGACTAGGGTGGGAGAGACCCAGTACTTC.

This clone showed up just a few times. The gene calls are TRBV28 and TRBJ2-6; 8 bases are a match to TRBD2. CDR3 length: 15 amino acids. Germline CDR1 is MDHEN and CDR2 is SYDVKM. Unmatched junction bases numbered 7, after V lost 6 bases and J lost 6 bases. As DNA, the CDR3 is TGTGCCAGCAGCCCGGCGGGGGGCAAGGCCAACGTCCTGACTTTC. It encodes CASSPAGGKANVLTF. Full variable domain (missing parts from reference TRBV28 and TRBJ2-6): DVKVTQSSRYLVKRTGEKVFLECVQDMDHENMFWYRQDPGLGLRLIYFSYDVKMKEKGDIPEGYSVSREKKERFSLILESASTNQTSMYLCASSPAGGKANVLTFGAGSRLTVL.

CDR3 sequence reads: CSAKGGDQGTEAFF. As DNA, the CDR3 is TGCAGCGCAAAAGGCGGAGACCAAGGCACTGAAGCTTTCTTT. The rearrangement links TRBV29-1 to TRBJ1-1; D unresolved. Trimming left V 7 bases short and J 4 bases short, with 19 bases between. Germline V gene data show CDR1 as SQVTM and CDR2 as ANQGSEA. The CDR3 sequence is 14 residues long.

The V and J genes are TRBV7-3 and TRBJ2-1; maybe TRBD2 (5 bases). Trimming removed 1 base from V and 3 bases from J, with 7 bases in between. The CDR3 runs to 14 residues. Germline CDR1 reads SGHTA; CDR2 reads FQGTGA. The CDR3 sequence is CASSLNGLYNEQFF. The DNA of the CDR3 is TGTGCCAGCAGCTTAAACGGACTCTACAATGAGCAGTTCTTC.

A few counts support this clone. The chain combines TRBV30 with TRBJ1-2; D not certain. CDR3 length: 10 amino acids. Trimming took off 7 bases at V and 8 bases at J, with 11 bases between the two ends. Germline V gene data show CDR1 as GTSNPN and CDR2 as SVGIG (reference sequence). The CDR3 nucleotides read TGTGCCTTGGACCTTAACGGCTACACCTTC. It codes for CALDLNGYTF.

The V gene is TRBV6-5, the J gene TRBJ1-2; 7 bases fit TRBD1. Germline V gene lookup returns CDR1 MNHEY and CDR2 SVGAGI. Unmatched junction bases numbered 9, after V lost 0 bases and J lost 8 bases. CDR3 length: 15 amino acids. The CDR3, as DNA: TGTGCCAGCAGTTACTCGAATCAGGGGGTAATAGGCTACACCTTC. This sequence encodes CASSYSNQGVIGYTF.

This clone occurred a few times. V usage is TRBV29-1 and J usage is TRBJ2-1; 9 bases are a match to TRBD2. The CDR3 covers 14 residues. The junction had 0 bases not matched to a gene; V was cut back by 1 base and J by 2 bases. The germline CDR1 and CDR2 sequences are SQVTM and ANQGSEA. The CDR3 sequence is CSVEGLAAYNEQFF. As DNA, the CDR3 is TGCAGCGTTGAAGGACTAGCGGCCTACAATGAGCAGTTCTTC.

This clone was detected ten times or more. This sequence joins TRBV6-6 and TRBJ2-7, with D unresolved. V was shortened by 6 bases and J by 0 bases, with 9 bases between the two germline ends. Germline V lookup: CDR1 MNHNY, CDR2 SVGAGI (reference sequence). This CDR3 has 13 amino acids. This CDR3 reads CASRDGFSYEQYF. The CDR3 bases are TGTGCCAGCAGGGACGGCTTCTCCTACGAGCAGTACTTC.

V and J are TRBV30 and TRBJ2-4; D ambiguous. Germline assignment: CDR1 GTSNPN and CDR2 SVGIG (reference sequence). V gave up 2 bases and J gave up 6 bases, with 14 bases separating them. CDR3 length: 14 amino acids. CDR3 in DNA: TGTGCCTGGAGTCCCCAGGTTGGGATAAACATTCAGTACTTC. As protein: CAWSPQVGINIQYF.

This clone has only a few counts. The rearrangement joins TRBV30 to TRBJ1-6, with TRBD1 matching over 10 bases. Germline trimming cut 2 bases from V and 7 bases from J; bases unmatched to any gene: 2. CDR1 and CDR2 from the germline V gene are GTSNPN and SVGIG (reference sequence). This CDR3 is built from 14 residues. The CDR3 here is CAWSLDRGNSPLHF. CDR3 in DNA: TGTGCCTGGAGTTTGGACAGGGGGAATTCACCCCTCCACTTT.

The rearrangement uses TRBV12-5 and TRBJ1-5; the D is unclear. Trimming removed 0 bases from V and 11 bases from J, with 14 bases in between. Looked up from germline, CDR1 is LGHNT and CDR2 is FRNRAP. There are 14 residues in the CDR3. The CDR3 DNA follows: TGTGCTAGTGGTTTGGTGTCCGGCGGAATCGCCCAGCATTTT. Encoded protein: CASGLVSGGIAQHF.

The rearrangement links TRBV29-1 to TRBJ1-1; D ambiguous. This CDR3 is built from 14 residues. Germline V gives CDR1 SQVTM, CDR2 ANQGSEA. V was pared by 2 bases and J by 0 bases, with 10 bases between. In DNA form, the CDR3 reads TGCAGCGTTGAATCCAGGAATATGAACACTGAAGCTTTCTTT. This sequence encodes CSVESRNMNTEAFF.

The V gene is TRBV4-1, the J gene TRBJ2-1; 9 bases fit TRBD2. The CDR3 is 17 amino acids. Looked up from germline, CDR1 is MGHRA and CDR2 is YSYEKL. V lost 4 bases, J lost 7 bases, and 14 bases stayed unmatched. The CDR3 region is CASSPGASGVPRNEQFF. DNA for the CDR3: TGCGCCAGCAGCCCCGGGGCTAGCGGGGTCCCGAGGAATGAGCAGTTCTTC.

The CDR3 sequence is CSVEFGYEQYF. The CDR3 DNA follows: TGCAGCGTTGAATTCGGCTACGAGCAGTACTTC. This chain connects TRBV29-1 to TRBJ2-7; the D is unclear. The germline CDR1 and CDR2 sequences are SQVTM and ANQGSEA. Trimming pared 2 bases from V and 3 bases from J, leaving 5 bases between. The CDR3 covers 11 residues.

This clone was recorded only once. V gene TRBV29-1 combines with J gene TRBJ1-1, with 9 bases aligning to TRBD1. CDR1 and CDR2 from the germline V gene are SQVTM and ANQGSEA. V was pared by 7 bases and J by 0 bases, with 3 bases of the junction left unmatched. The CDR3 is made up of 13 amino acids. CDR3 bases: TGCAGCGCGAGACAGGGGGTGAACACTGAAGCTTTCTTT. Residues: CSARQGVNTEAFF.

This clone was seen once. This chain uses TRBV19 with TRBJ1-5; a weak D match, TRBD1 (5 bases). In germline, CDR1 is LNHDA, CDR2 SQIVND (reference sequence). The V gene lost 0 bases and the J gene lost 0 bases, with 12 bases spanning the gap. The CDR3 sequence is 17 residues long. Here the CDR3 reads CASSIESMGHSNQPQHF. The DNA of the CDR3 is TGTGCCAGTAGTATAGAAAGCATGGGGCATAGCAATCAGCCCCAGCATTTT. Filled out from reference TRBV19 and TRBJ1-5, the complete variable domain reads DGGITQSPKYLFRKEGQNVTLSCEQNLNHDAMYWYRQDPGQGLRLIYYSQIVNDFQKGDIAEGYSVSREKKESFPLTVTSAQKNPTAFYLCASSIESMGHSNQPQHFGDGTRLSIL.

The V and J genes are TRBV7-6 and TRBJ2-3, with 12 bases identical to TRBD2. The junction had 6 bases not matched to a gene; V was cut back by 3 bases and J by 5 bases. Germline V lookup: CDR1 SGHVS, CDR2 FNYEAQ. The CDR3 contains 16 residues. Here the CDR3 DNA reads TGTGCCAGCAGCTTCGCTAGCGGGGGGGTAAGAGATACGCAGTATTTT. Its translation: CASSFASGGVRDTQYF.